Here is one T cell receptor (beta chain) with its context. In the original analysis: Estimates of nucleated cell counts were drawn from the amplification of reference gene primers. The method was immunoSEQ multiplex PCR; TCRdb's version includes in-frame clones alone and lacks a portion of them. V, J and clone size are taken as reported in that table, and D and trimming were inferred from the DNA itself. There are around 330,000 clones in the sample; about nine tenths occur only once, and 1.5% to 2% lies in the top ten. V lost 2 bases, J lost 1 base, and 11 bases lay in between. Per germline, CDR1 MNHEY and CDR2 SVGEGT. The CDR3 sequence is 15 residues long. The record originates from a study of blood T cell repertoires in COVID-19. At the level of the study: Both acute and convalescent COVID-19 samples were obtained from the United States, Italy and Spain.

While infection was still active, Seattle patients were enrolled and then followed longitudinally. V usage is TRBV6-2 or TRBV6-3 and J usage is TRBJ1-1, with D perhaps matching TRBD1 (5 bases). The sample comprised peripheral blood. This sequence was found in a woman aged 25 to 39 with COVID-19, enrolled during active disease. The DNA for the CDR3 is TGTGCCAGCAGTTACAATGGGGGGTCGAACACTGAAGCTTTCTTT. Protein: CASSYNGGSNTEAFF.